The 20 T cell receptor beta chains listed next were all sequenced from one sample in a study of blood T cell repertoires in COVID-19. Generated by immunoSEQ multiplex PCR, the TCRdb table keeps only in-frame clones and is missing some. Of roughly 210,000 clones detected, 88% appear once; the ten largest clones hold approximately 1.6%. Sequencing input: peripheral blood. The receptors here all came from a man aged 65 to 85 with acute or convalescent COVID-19.

The rearrangement links TRBV5-6 to TRBJ2-6; 12 positions agree with TRBD1. Per the germline V gene, CDR1 is SGHDT and CDR2 is YYEEEE. This CDR3 is 17 amino acids long. V dropped 6 bases and J dropped 4; count of bases not matched to a gene: 8. The CDR3 sequence: CASTPGQGALGANVLTF. The CDR3, as DNA: TGTGCCAGCACGCCGGGACAGGGGGCTTTGGGGGCCAACGTCCTGACTTTC.

The chain links TRBV24-1 to TRBJ2-3, with TRBD2 matching 10 bases. The germline CDR1 and CDR2 sequences are KGHDR and SFDVKD. This CDR3 region has 16 residues. With 1 base clipped from V and 2 bases from J, the junction kept 2 bases outside the gene matches. In nucleotides, the CDR3 is TGTGCCACCAGTGATTTCACTAGCGGGAACACAGATACGCAGTATTTT. Its translation is CATSDFTSGNTDTQYF.

The chain employs TRBV24-1 and TRBJ2-1; 14 bases agree with TRBD2. From germline, CDR1 is KGHDR and CDR2 SFDVKD. V lost 9 bases, J lost 6 bases, and 9 bases stayed unmatched. This CDR3 region has 16 residues. The CDR3 reads CATLLGLAGASNEQFF. The CDR3 region has the DNA TGTGCCACCTTACTGGGACTAGCGGGAGCATCCAATGAGCAGTTCTTC.

This chain uses TRBV20-1 with TRBJ2-1, with D perhaps TRBD1 (5 bases). Per germline, CDR1 DFQATT and CDR2 SNEGSKA (reference sequence). Trimming removed 6 bases at V and 9 bases at J, with 9 bases between. The CDR3 consists of 10 residues. CDR3 nucleotides: TGCAGTGCAAGACAGTTTGAGCAGTTCTTC. This codes for CSARQFEQFF.

The genes are TRBV28 and TRBJ1-4, with 7 bases that match TRBD1. The V gene end was trimmed by 3 bases and the J gene end by 1 base; junction bases not matched to a gene: 2. Germline values: CDR1 MDHEN, CDR2 SYDVKM. This CDR3 has 15 amino acids. The CDR3: CASSFTGVTNEKLFF. The DNA for the CDR3 is TGTGCCAGCAGTTTCACAGGGGTAACTAATGAAAAACTGTTTTTT.

The V call is TRBV16, the J call TRBJ1-5; 9 nucleotides align to TRBD1. Germline-derived CDR1 and CDR2 are KGHSY and FQNENV. The ends lost 0 bases at V and 6 bases at J; junction bases unmatched: 3. CDR3 length equals 15 residues. The CDR3 coding sequence is TGTGCCAGCAGCCAATCGACAGGGGGGGTTCAGCCCCAGCATTTT. Translated, it gives CASSQSTGGVQPQHF.

V and J are TRBV6-1 and TRBJ2-7; 11 bases line up with TRBD2. The V and J ends lost 4 bases and 1 base, in that order; junction bases with no gene match: 6. The V gene's germline CDR1 is MNHNS and CDR2 SASEGT. The CDR3 totals 16 residues. The CDR3 nucleotides read TGTGCCAGCAGTGGACTAGCGGGACTTTCGTCCTACGAGCAGTACTTC. It is translated as CASSGLAGLSSYEQYF.

This sequence joins TRBV7-9 and TRBJ2-5; D possibly corresponds to TRBD1 (6 bases). The CDR3 has 14 amino acids. Germline V gene sequence: CDR1 SEHNR, CDR2 FQNEAQ (reference sequence). Trimming pared 5 bases from V and 5 bases from J, leaving 15 bases between. The CDR3 sequence: CASSTRGKGETQYF. The CDR3 DNA reads TGTGCCAGCAGCACCAGGGGAAAAGGGGAGACCCAGTACTTC.

In this sample, this clone turned up once. The chain recombines TRBV5-6 with TRBJ1-5; D perhaps matches TRBD1 (5 bases). The germline CDR1 and CDR2 sequences are SGHDT and YYEEEE. The CDR3 has 16 residues. Trimming removed 2 bases at V and 6 bases at J, with 18 bases between. CDR3 DNA: TGTGCCAGCAGCTTCGGAAGGGGACTGGTAAGTCAGCCCCAGCATTTT. Protein sequence: CASSFGRGLVSQPQHF.

The chain is built from TRBV19 and TRBJ1-4; 7 positions agree with TRBD1. The CDR3 is 11 residues long. The V segment lost 3 bases and the J segment 12 bases; nucleotides outside the gene matches: 1. CDR1 is LNHDA and CDR2 is SQIVND in the germline V gene (reference sequence). CDR3 in amino acids: CASSIQGELFF. As DNA, the CDR3 is TGTGCCAGTAGTATTCAGGGGGAACTGTTTTTT.

This clone was detected once. This chain joins TRBV3-1 (or the pseudogene TRBV3-2) and TRBJ2-1; TRBD1 is a possible D gene (6 bases). V lost 3 bases and J 5 bases, leaving 17 bases between the germline ends. Germline lookup yields CDR1 LGHDT and CDR2 YNNKEL (reference sequence). The CDR3 is made up of 16 amino acids. The CDR3, as DNA: TGTGCCAGCAGCCAGGATACAGGGCAGGGGAACAATGAGCAGTTCTTC. Translation gives CASSQDTGQGNNEQFF.

The chain recombines TRBV3-1 (or the pseudogene TRBV3-2) with TRBJ2-3, with D maybe TRBD2 (6 bases). Germline loops: CDR1 LGHDT, CDR2 YNNKEL (reference sequence). This CDR3 region has 16 residues. V shed 0 bases and J shed 6 bases, with 16 bases lying between them. The CDR3 bases are TGTGCCAGCAGCCAAGATCTCCAGCGGGCGGTGGATACGCAGTATTTT. Protein product: CASSQDLQRAVDTQYF.

This chain connects TRBV18 to TRBJ1-2; D possibly corresponds to TRBD1 (5 bases). Germline CDR1 is KGHSH and CDR2 is LQKENI. The V and J ends lost 4 bases and 0 bases respectively, with 12 bases between them. CDR3 length: 15 residues. The DNA for the CDR3 is TGTGCCAGCTCACTAGACAGCGATGCTAACTATGGCTACACCTTC. This codes for CASSLDSDANYGYTF.

The V gene is TRBV7-9, the J gene TRBJ2-4; the D gene is possibly TRBD2 (5 bases). The J call could be wrong; TRBJ2-7 is a better fit for the DNA end. The CDR3 loop spans 13 amino acids. Germline assignment: CDR1 SEHNR and CDR2 FQNEAQ (reference sequence). CDR3 region: CASSLAPGIEQYF. CDR3 coding DNA: TGTGCCAGCAGCTTGGCACCGGGAATCGAGCAGTACTTC.

The J gene is TRBJ2-7, the V gene TRBV19, with 11 positions matching TRBD2. The CDR3 has 16 amino acids. Germline V gene data show CDR1 as LNHDA and CDR2 as SQIVND (reference sequence). V lost 4 bases, J lost 3 bases, and 8 bases stayed unmatched. Here the CDR3 DNA reads TGTGCCAGTAGTAAGGCCGGGACTAGCGGAATCTACGAGCAGTACTTC. Its protein product is CASSKAGTSGIYEQYF.

The chain combines TRBV6-6 with TRBJ2-2; TRBD1 matches at 7 bases. Looked up from germline, CDR1 is MNHNY and CDR2 is SVGAGI (reference sequence). The CDR3 consists of 15 residues. The trim removed 5 bases at V and 5 bases at J, leaving 8 bases unmatched. CDR3 sequence reads: CASSDRQGATGELFF. In nucleotides, the CDR3 is TGTGCCAGCAGTGACCGACAGGGTGCGACCGGGGAGCTGTTTTTT.

The chain joins TRBV7-8 to TRBJ1-2; 8 bases are a match to TRBD1. With 3 bases clipped from V and 7 bases from J, the junction kept 10 bases outside the gene matches. Germline loops: CDR1 SGHVS, CDR2 FQNEAQ. The CDR3 spans 15 residues. The CDR3: CASSFSLLGQAGYTF. The CDR3 DNA follows: TGTGCCAGCAGCTTTTCTTTGTTGGGACAGGCTGGCTACACCTTC.

V usage is TRBV28 and J usage is TRBJ2-2, with D hard to call. V shed 3 bases and J shed 1 base, with 6 bases lying between them. The CDR3 has 14 amino acids. Germline CDR1 reads MDHEN; CDR2 reads SYDVKM. CDR3 sequence reads: CASSFQQNTGELFF. CDR3 in DNA: TGTGCCAGCAGTTTCCAACAGAACACCGGGGAGCTGTTTTTT.

In this sample, this clone turned up a few times. This sequence joins TRBV5-6 and TRBJ2-1; TRBD1 is a possible D gene (5 bases). Per the germline V gene, CDR1 is SGHDT and CDR2 is YYEEEE. This CDR3 region has 18 residues. V lost 2 bases and J 5 bases, leaving 23 bases between the germline ends. In DNA, the CDR3 is TGTGCCAGCAGCTTATTTGGCAAGACAGTTCGGGCGAACAATGAGCAGTTCTTC. Its translation is CASSLFGKTVRANNEQFF.

The chain links TRBV5-5 to TRBJ2-7, with 10 bases fitting TRBD1. The CDR3 covers 16 residues. Germline V gives CDR1 SGHKS, CDR2 YYEKEE (reference sequence). The trim removed 0 bases at V and 9 bases at J, leaving 12 bases unmatched. The CDR3: CASSLVPGQGEGVQYF. In nucleotides, the CDR3 is TGTGCCAGCAGCTTGGTACCCGGACAGGGGGAAGGGGTGCAGTACTTC.